One and the same sample provided the 5 T cell receptor beta chains below, sequenced in a study of blood T cell repertoires in COVID-19. TCRdb keeps only in-frame clones here, not all; method: immunoSEQ multiplex PCR. This sample carries 200,000 to 300,000 clones, approximately 86% of them seen once, and the ten largest clones take approximately 5.7%. Sequencing was carried out using peripheral blood. Receptors were obtained from a human donor in a cohort sampled during active COVID-19.

The chain uses TRBV14 and TRBJ2-7; the D gene is possibly TRBD1 (5 bases). This CDR3 is 13 amino acids long. Germline V gene sequence: CDR1 SGHDN, CDR2 FVKESK. The V end lost 4 bases, the J end lost 4 bases, and 11 bases lay between the germline ends. CDR3 coding DNA: TGTGCCAGCAGCCTACGACAGCATTACGAGCAGTACTTC. Translated, it gives CASSLRQHYEQYF.

This chain joins TRBV27 and TRBJ1-6, with 7 bases identical to TRBD1. Germline CDR1 is MNHEY and CDR2 is SMNVEV (reference sequence). The CDR3 is 14 amino acids. With V trimmed by 5 bases and J by 7 bases, 5 bases remained unmatched. The CDR3 region is CASSKGQVNSPLHF. The CDR3 DNA reads TGTGCCAGCAGTAAAGGACAGGTGAATTCACCCCTCCACTTT.

V usage is TRBV7-3 and J usage is TRBJ2-1; a possible D gene is TRBD2 (6 bases). V was clipped by 3 bases and J by 1 base, with 7 bases between them. The CDR3 totals 14 residues. Germline CDR1 SGHTA, CDR2 FQGTGA. The CDR3 sequence: CASSFAGSYNEQFF. In DNA, the CDR3 is TGTGCCAGCAGCTTCGCGGGATCCTACAATGAGCAGTTCTTC.

V usage is TRBV25-1 and J usage is TRBJ2-7, with TRBD2 matching over 9 bases. Germline loops: CDR1 MGHDK, CDR2 SYGVNS. The CDR3 runs to 14 residues. V was clipped by 6 bases and J by 3 bases; unmatched bases: 6. CDR3 nucleotides: TGTGCCAGCAGGACTAGCGGAAGCCGCTACGAGCAGTACTTC. This sequence encodes CASRTSGSRYEQYF.

This sequence joins TRBV27 and TRBJ2-1; tentative D call: TRBD2 (7 bases). With 7 bases removed from V and 2 bases from J, the gap between germline ends came to 12 bases. The V gene's germline CDR1 is MNHEY and CDR2 SMNVEV (reference sequence). The CDR3 sequence is 14 residues long. The CDR3 loop is CASNFGGPYNEQFF. The CDR3, as DNA: TGTGCCAGCAACTTCGGGGGGCCCTACAATGAGCAGTTCTTC.